The 30 T cell receptor beta chains presented below share a single source sample, sequenced in a study of spatial heterogeneity in lung cancer. Findings of the study overall: Tumor mutation count correlated with how many alpha and beta TCRs expanded intratumorally.

Via MiXCR, TCRdb re-called the 5' RACE reads, giving one row per CDR3 protein. The profile shows about 7,200 distinct CDR3 sequences, approximately 17% of them singletons. Their recognized antigens are unknown. Time point specified: sample taken at primary tumor resection. The sequenced sample was lung tumor tissue, obtained at surgery. Every receptor here comes from a female donor with early-stage non-small cell lung cancer.

Sample share makes this clonotype medium-sized. CDR3 region: CASRGTSGNTGELFF. The CDR3 nucleotides are TGTGCCAGCAGAGGGACTAGCGGAAACACCGGGGAGCTGTTTTTT. The chain has TRBV9 and TRBJ2-2, with 11 bases identical to TRBD2. Germline V CDR1 and CDR2: SGDLS, YYNGEE. The CDR3 sequence is 15 residues long. Trimming cost V 5 bases and J 2 bases; bases outside gene matches: 2.

The V gene is TRBV12-3 or TRBV12-4, the J gene TRBJ1-1; D is perhaps TRBD1 (5 bases). V was cut by 6 bases and J by 1 base, with 12 bases left in between. CDR3 length equals 14 residues. This chain's CDR3 is CASSRVTGNTEAFF. CDR3 nucleotides: TGTGCCAGCAGCAGAGTTACAGGGAACACTGAAGCTTTCTTT.

This clonotype was counted between two and nine times. The V and J genes are TRBV25-1 and TRBJ1-1; 8 bases are shared with TRBD1. J gave up 3 bases and V 8 bases, and 8 bases lay outside the gene matches. The CDR3 is 14 residues long. Germline V gene lookup returns CDR1 MGHDK and CDR2 SYGVNS. The CDR3 region is CASEHRGRYTEAFF. The CDR3 DNA sequence: TGTGCCAGCGAACACAGGGGGAGGTACACTGAAGCTTTCTTT.

The rearrangement uses TRBV7-9 and TRBJ1-1; TRBD1 might be the D (5 bases). V lost 5 bases, J lost 4 bases, and 11 bases lay in between. CDR3 length: 13 residues. CDR1 is SEHNR and CDR2 is FQNEAQ in the germline V gene (reference sequence). The CDR3 DNA follows: TGTGCCAGCAGCACGCAGGGTATCACTGAAGCTTTCTTT. This gives the protein CASSTQGITEAFF.

The chain links TRBV6-2 or TRBV6-3 to TRBJ2-1; no reliable D call. There are 15 residues in the CDR3. V was clipped by 2 bases and J by 7 bases, with 15 bases between them. The germline V gene has CDR1 MNHEY and CDR2 SVGEGT. This CDR3 is CASSYRPFSGNEQFF. DNA for the CDR3: TGTGCCAGCAGTTACAGGCCGTTCTCGGGTAATGAGCAGTTCTTC.

The table lists this clonotype with a few counts. The genes are TRBV7-6 and TRBJ1-1; TRBD1 is a possible D gene (5 bases). From germline, CDR1 is SGHVS and CDR2 FNYEAQ. The CDR3 loop spans 15 amino acids. The V end was cut by 4 bases, the J end by 7 bases, with 19 bases between. CDR3 sequence (DNA): TGTGCCAGCAGCTCGAACCTCAGGGTAGAGGGTGAAGCTTTCTTT. It codes for CASSSNLRVEGEAFF.

The sample holds a few counts of this clonotype. This chain joins TRBV4-3 and TRBJ1-1, with 10 positions matching TRBD1. The CDR3 loop spans 16 amino acids. V lost 0 bases and J lost 6; bases outside the gene matches: 7. Germline CDR1 reads LGHNA; CDR2 reads YSLEER. This CDR3 reads CASSQDLWGQGSEAFF. The CDR3 DNA is TGCGCCAGCAGCCAAGATCTCTGGGGACAGGGGTCTGAAGCTTTCTTT.

The rearrangement links TRBV12-3 or TRBV12-4 to TRBJ1-2, with D tentatively TRBD1 (5 bases). The V gene lost 6 bases and the J gene lost 9 bases, with 17 bases spanning the gap. The CDR3 length is 13 residues. CDR3 sequence: CASSLSGGISYTF. CDR3 coding DNA: TGTGCCAGCAGCCTAAGTGGGGGTATTAGCTACACCTTC.

The CDR3 bases are TGTGCCAGCAGTCCTGAATACTACGAGCAGTACTTC. As protein: CASSPEYYEQYF. The gene calls are TRBV28 and TRBJ2-7; D is unresolved. Germline CDR1 MDHEN, CDR2 SYDVKM. V dropped 5 bases and J dropped 3 bases, with 8 bases sitting between them. There are 12 residues in the CDR3.

This clonotype was seen a handful of times. This chain links TRBV5-4 with TRBJ1-6; D uncertain. V shed 0 bases and J shed 10 bases, with 8 bases lying between them. CDR1 is SGHNT and CDR2 is YYREEE in the germline V gene (reference sequence). The CDR3 loop spans 13 amino acids. CDR3: CASSLGLGSPLHF. As DNA, the CDR3 is TGTGCCAGCAGCTTGGGGTTGGGATCACCCCTCCACTTT.

The chain employs TRBV11-2 and TRBJ1-3; D call uncertain. Germline V lookup: CDR1 SGHAT, CDR2 FQNNGV. The CDR3 has 17 amino acids. V dropped 0 bases and J dropped 2 bases, with 14 bases sitting between them. This CDR3 is CASSLDQRTAAGNTIYF. For the CDR3, the DNA is TGTGCCAGCAGCTTAGATCAGAGGACGGCCGCTGGAAACACCATATATTTT.

The chain combines TRBV20-1 with TRBJ2-5, with D perhaps TRBD1 (5 bases). This CDR3 is built from 13 residues. Trimming pared 5 bases from V and 1 base from J, leaving 11 bases between. Germline CDR1 reads DFQATT; CDR2 reads SNEGSKA (reference sequence). For the CDR3, the DNA is TGCAGTGCTCTCACGACAGTCCAAGAGACCCAGTACTTC. Translation: CSALTTVQETQYF.

CDR3 DNA: TGTGCCAGCAGCTCGACAGGGGTCGGCACAGATACGCAGTATTTT. Translating it yields CASSSTGVGTDTQYF. The J gene is TRBJ2-3, the V gene TRBV7-2; 8 bases fit TRBD1. Germline CDR1 and CDR2: SGHTA and FQGNSA. The CDR3 loop spans 15 amino acids. J lost 1 base, V lost 4 bases, and 4 bases had no gene match.

The sample holds a few counts of this clonotype. The V and J genes are TRBV6-2 or TRBV6-3 and TRBJ1-1; D is possibly TRBD1 (6 bases). Trimming took 2 bases from V and 5 from J, leaving 15 bases between them. The germline CDR1 and CDR2 sequences are MNHEY and SVGEGT. This CDR3 comprises 15 residues. CDR3 in DNA: TGTGCCAGCAGTTACGGTTACAGGGCGGATACTGAAGCTTTCTTT. Translated, it gives CASSYGYRADTEAFF.

Only a few counts were recorded for this clonotype. This sequence joins TRBV5-1 and TRBJ2-5; possibly TRBD2 for D (6 bases). This CDR3 is built from 14 residues. The ends were cut back, 2 bases at V and 2 bases at J, with 10 bases in the middle. CDR1 and CDR2 (germline): SGHRS, YFSETQ. Here the CDR3 DNA reads TGCGCCAGCAGCTTCGGGAGTTTTCAAGAGACCCAGTACTTC. This translates into CASSFGSFQETQYF.

This clonotype was detected a few times. This chain uses TRBV5-1 with TRBJ2-5, with D possibly TRBD1 on 6 matching bases. CDR3 length: 14 amino acids. Germline CDR1 is SGHRS and CDR2 is YFSETQ. V lost 0 bases and J 2 bases, leaving 8 bases between the germline ends. CDR3 loop: CASSLGDKQETQYF. The CDR3 DNA reads TGCGCCAGCAGCTTGGGGGACAAGCAAGAGACCCAGTACTTC.

The chain links TRBV18 to TRBJ2-5, with D unresolved. The length of the CDR3 is 12 residues. Germline V CDR1 and CDR2: KGHSH, LQKENI. Trimming removed 5 bases at V and 0 bases at J, with 4 bases between. The CDR3 loop reads CASSANQETQYF. CDR3 sequence (DNA): TGTGCCAGCTCAGCAAACCAAGAGACCCAGTACTTC.

The V call is TRBV12-3 or TRBV12-4, the J call TRBJ2-1, with D perhaps TRBD1 or TRBD2 (5 bases each). The CDR3 totals 12 residues. V was clipped by 3 bases and J by 8 bases, with 8 bases between them. The CDR3 DNA reads as TGTGCCAGCAGTTTCCTGGGGGATGAGCAGTTCTTC. Its protein is CASSFLGDEQFF.

The table lists this clonotype with a few counts. The J gene is TRBJ2-7, the V gene TRBV5-1, with 12 positions matching TRBD2. CDR1 is SGHRS and CDR2 is YFSETQ in the germline V gene. This CDR3 spans 15 amino acids. J lost 0 bases, V lost 4 bases, and 2 bases had no gene match. In DNA, the CDR3 is TGCGCCAGCAGCCCGGGACTAGCGGGCTCCTACGAGCAGTACTTC. Translation: CASSPGLAGSYEQYF.

The V and J genes are TRBV3-1 and TRBJ2-5, with 9 nucleotides matching TRBD1. J gave up 4 bases and V 4 bases, and 4 bases lay outside the gene matches. CDR3 length: 14 amino acids. Germline CDR1 reads LGHDT; CDR2 reads YNNKEL (reference sequence). CDR3 sequence: CASSPRTGVETQYF. CDR3 sequence (DNA): TGTGCCAGCAGCCCCCGGACAGGGGTAGAGACCCAGTACTTC.

This clonotype counts as medium-sized. V gene TRBV12-3 or TRBV12-4 combines with J gene TRBJ1-2; TRBD1 might be the D (5 bases). This CDR3 has 13 residues. Trimming stripped 10 bases from V and 7 bases from J, with 19 bases between. Here the CDR3 reads CATDVFRGRGYTF. CDR3 bases: TGTGCCACAGACGTTTTTCGGGGCCGTGGCTACACCTTC.

The rearrangement links TRBV20-1 to TRBJ1-1; no reliable D call. The CDR3 totals 13 residues. Looked up from germline, CDR1 is DFQATT and CDR2 is SNEGSKA (reference sequence). Trimming took off 8 bases at V and 1 base at J, with 14 bases between the two ends. The CDR3 nucleotides are TGCAGTCCTCAACCCGGTGAGAACACTGAAGCTTTCTTT. This codes for CSPQPGENTEAFF.

This clonotype was found a few times. One end of the junction varies from germline; a read error may be responsible. The chain links TRBV7-7 to TRBJ2-5; TRBD2 agrees at 13 bases. This CDR3 contains 15 residues. From germline, CDR1 is SSHAT and CDR2 FNYEAQ (reference sequence). The CDR3 coding sequence is TGTGCTAGCAGCTACGGACTAGCGGGGGAAGAGACCCAGTACTTC. Protein: CASSYGLAGEETQYF.

This clonotype was seen a handful of times. The chain has TRBV28 and TRBJ2-7, with TRBD1 matching over 9 bases. CDR3 length: 15 amino acids. Germline values: CDR1 MDHEN, CDR2 SYDVKM. Germline trimming cut 7 bases from V and 2 bases from J; bases unmatched to any gene: 9. CDR3 in DNA: TGTGCCAGCACCCAATTGGGGACAGGGACCTACGAGCAGTACTTC. Translation gives CASTQLGTGTYEQYF.

This clonotype has a handful of counts. The chain recombines TRBV7-9 with TRBJ2-5; 8 positions match TRBD1. The length of the CDR3 is 14 residues. Per the germline V gene, CDR1 is SEHNR and CDR2 is FQNEAQ (reference sequence). Trimming removed 0 bases from V and 4 bases from J; junction bases left unmatched: 1. CDR3 protein: CASSLAGTGETQYF. As DNA, the CDR3 is TGTGCCAGCAGCTTAGCGGGGACAGGAGAGACCCAGTACTTC.

The table lists this clonotype with a few counts. The chain combines TRBV7-3 with TRBJ2-1, with D hard to call. The CDR3 runs 13 residues. CDR1 and CDR2 from the germline V gene are SGHTA and FQGTGA. V was clipped by 2 bases and J by 7 bases, with 9 bases between them. CDR3 sequence (DNA): TGTGCCAGCAGCTTAGGATCGGAGAATGAGCAGTTCTTC. It specifies CASSLGSENEQFF.

The chain recombines TRBV3-1 with TRBJ1-1; D is unclear. The V and J ends lost 1 base and 6 bases respectively, with 6 bases between them. This CDR3 spans 12 amino acids. The germline gives CDR1 LGHDT, CDR2 YNNKEL (reference sequence). CDR3: CASSQGVAEAFF. In DNA form, the CDR3 reads TGTGCCAGCAGCCAAGGGGTGGCTGAAGCTTTCTTT.

This clonotype was seen only a few times. The chain combines TRBV2 with TRBJ1-4; 11 bases are a match to TRBD1. CDR1 is SNHLY and CDR2 is FYNNEI in the germline V gene. The CDR3 is made up of 12 amino acids. V lost 8 bases to trimming and J lost 7 bases; unmatched junction nucleotides: 0. The CDR3 DNA sequence: TGTGCCAGCGGGACAGGGGGTGAAAAACTGTTTTTT. This translates into CASGTGGEKLFF.

This clonotype was seen a few times. This rearrangement joins TRBV28 to TRBJ2-5; D tentatively fits TRBD1 or TRBD2 (5 bases each). The CDR3 extends over 17 amino acids. Trimming left V 5 bases short and J 2 bases short, with 21 bases between. Per germline, CDR1 MDHEN and CDR2 SYDVKM. This CDR3 is CASSLHPGTGHQETQYF. As DNA, the CDR3 is TGTGCCAGCAGTCTCCACCCGGGAACAGGACATCAAGAGACCCAGTACTTC.

The V and J genes are TRBV2 and TRBJ1-6, with a possible D match to TRBD1 (6 bases). Germline V gene lookup returns CDR1 SNHLY and CDR2 FYNNEI. The V end lost 6 bases, the J end lost 6 bases, and 15 bases lay between the germline ends. There are 15 residues in the CDR3. The CDR3 DNA sequence: TGTGCCAGCAGGGTCCCGGGACATGTTAATTCACCCCTCCACTTT. Its protein is CASRVPGHVNSPLHF.